The rows below give T cell receptor beta chains drawn from one sample of a study of T cells after posttransplantation cyclophosphamide. The protocol was immunoSEQ multiplex PCR, while the TCRdb copy is restricted to in-frame clones and leaves out a portion. This repertoire holds 40,000 to 55,000 clones, and none appear only once. The sequenced sample was PBMCs. These receptors were obtained from a man aged 35 to 55 in good health, CMV-negative, and a related stem cell transplant donor. CDR3s include the opening cysteine and the closing phenylalanine or tryptophan. D genes are given only for firm matches. A row's size may be missing; if present it is once, few, many or a size class.

abundance,j_gene,d_gene,v_gene,CDR3aa,CDR3nt
many,TRBJ2-1,NA,TRBV11-2,CASRGHPAYNEQFF,TGTGCCAGCCGAGGGCATCCAGCCTACAATGAGCAGTTCTTC
many,TRBJ2-7,NA,TRBV19,CASSIQGRYEQYF,TGTGCCAGTAGTATCCAGGGCCGCTACGAGCAGTACTTC
many,TRBJ2-5,NA,TRBV5-1,CASSSNRQAETQYF,TGCGCCAGCAGCTCAAATCGACAGGCAGAGACCCAGTACTTC
many,TRBJ2-1,NA,TRBV25-1,CASSEYRGGIYNEQFF,TGTGCCAGCAGTGAATATAGAGGGGGAATCTACAATGAGCAGTTCTTC
many,TRBJ2-1,NA,TRBV9,CASSVEGGSYNEQFF,TGTGCCAGCAGCGTCGAGGGAGGCTCCTACAATGAGCAGTTCTTC
many,TRBJ2-1,TRBD1,TRBV7-9,CASSLEGGQGGWNEQFF,TGTGCCAGCAGCTTAGAGGGAGGACAGGGGGGATGGAATGAGCAGTTCTTC
many,TRBJ1-1,NA,TRBV10-3,CAILPTVGTEAFF,TGTGCCATCCTCCCTACAGTAGGCACTGAAGCTTTCTTT
many,TRBJ1-2,TRBD1,TRBV10-3,CAISGAPGQRNANYGYTF,TGTGCCATCAGTGGGGCACCGGGACAGCGGAACGCTAACTATGGCTACACCTTC
many,TRBJ2-7,TRBD2,TRBV4-3,CASSQDVSGRSYEQYF,TGCGCCAGCAGCCAAGATGTTAGCGGGAGGTCCTACGAGCAGTACTTC
many,TRBJ1-2,TRBD1,TRBV6-6,CASSYSNPGGSGYTF,TGTGCCAGCAGTTACTCGAATCCAGGGGGCAGTGGCTACACCTTC
NA,TRBJ1-1,NA,TRBV9,CASGGAYTEASF,TGTGCCAGCGGAGGGGCCTACACTGAAGCTTCCTTT
many,TRBJ2-1,NA,TRBV28,CASRGLTSMHEQFF,TGTGCCAGCAGGGGCCTCACTAGTATGCATGAGCAGTTCTTC
many,TRBJ1-1,NA,TRBV27,CASSLLGSGTEAFF,TGTGCCAGCAGTTTACTGGGGAGTGGTACTGAAGCTTTCTTT
many,TRBJ2-5,NA,TRBV10-3,CAISENWETQYF,TGTGCCATCAGTGAGAACTGGGAGACCCAGTACTTC
many,TRBJ2-3,TRBD2,TRBV7-2,CASSLRAAGGGGTDTQYF,TGTGCCAGCAGCTTAAGGGCAGCGGGAGGAGGCGGCACAGATACGCAGTATTTT
many,TRBJ2-2,TRBD2,TRBV6-1,CASSIGEGETGELFF,TGTGCCAGCTCCATAGGGGAGGGAGAAACCGGGGAGCTGTTTTTT
many,TRBJ2-7,TRBD1,TRBV6-6,CASSYYRDRAYEQYF,TGTGCCAGCAGTTACTACCGGGACAGAGCCTACGAGCAGTACTTC
many,TRBJ2-7,NA,TRBV11-2,CASSSAVYLGSVHEQYF,TGTGCCAGCAGCTCAGCGGTCTACTTGGGGTCCGTCCACGAGCAGTACTTC
many,TRBJ2-1,NA,TRBV5-6,CASSLAAWAGEQFF,TGTGCCAGCAGCTTGGCCGCCTGGGCGGGTGAGCAGTTCTTC
many,TRBJ2-3,NA,TRBV10-3,CAISLEPTLTDTQYF,TGTGCCATCAGTCTAGAGCCTACCCTCACAGATACGCAGTATTTT
many,TRBJ2-2,TRBD1,TRBV30,CAWRRQGEGGELFF,TGTGCCTGGCGGAGACAGGGGGAGGGCGGGGAGCTGTTTTTT
many,TRBJ2-3,TRBD1,TRBV30,CAWSSSRDRGRPTQYF,TGTGCCTGGAGCTCTAGCCGGGACAGGGGGCGACCTACGCAGTATTTT
many,TRBJ1-4,NA,TRBV28,CASSRTGLNEKLFF,TGTGCCAGCAGCCGGACTGGGCTTAATGAAAAACTGTTTTTT
NA,TRBJ2-7,TRBD2,TRBV7-9,CASSPKPSSSGTIIYEQYF,TGTGCCAGCAGCCCCAAACCCTCTTCTAGCGGGACAATCATCTACGAGCAGTACTTC
many,TRBJ2-7,TRBD1,TRBV5-1,CASSLGGTGTYEQYF,TGCGCCAGCAGCTTGGGAGGGACAGGGACCTACGAGCAGTACTTC
many,TRBJ2-1,NA,TRBV9,CASSVGRGGRANNEQFF,TGTGCCAGCAGCGTAGGAAGGGGGGGACGGGCTAACAATGAGCAGTTCTTC
few,TRBJ2-1,TRBD2,TRBV6-6,CASSDSTSGSEQFF,TGTGCCAGCAGTGACTCAACTAGCGGGAGTGAGCAGTTCTTC
few,TRBJ1-6,NA,TRBV7-2,CASSPRAGSYNSPLHF,TGTGCCAGCAGCCCAAGGGCGGGGTCCTATAATTCACCCCTCCACTTT
NA,TRBJ2-7,TRBD2,TRBV4-1,CASSQGTSDPYEQYF,TGCGCCAGCAGCCAAGGGACTAGCGATCCTTACGAGCAGTACTTC
many,TRBJ2-5,NA,TRBV6-5,CASSYEMRETQYF,TGTGCCAGCAGTTACGAGATGCGGGAGACCCAGTACTTC
many,TRBJ2-7,NA,TRBV29-1,CSVEESGASYEQYF,TGCAGCGTTGAAGAGTCCGGAGCTAGCTACGAGCAGTACTTC
many,TRBJ2-2,NA,TRBV7-3,CASTDPGGTGELFF,TGTGCCAGCACCGACCCAGGGGGGACCGGGGAGCTGTTTTTT
many,TRBJ1-2,NA,TRBV27,CASSSLEANYGYTF,TGTGCCAGCAGTTCCCTAGAAGCTAACTATGGCTACACCTTC
many,TRBJ2-5,TRBD2,TRBV18,CASSPGLAGVLRETQYF,TGTGCCAGCTCACCTGGACTAGCGGGAGTGTTGCGGGAGACCCAGTACTTC
many,TRBJ2-1,NA,TRBV7-9,CASSRIGGEQFF,TGTGCCAGCAGCCGCATTGGCGGTGAGCAGTTCTTC
many,TRBJ2-7,TRBD2,TRBV30,CAWSAASGAYEQYF,TGTGCCTGGAGCGCAGCTAGCGGAGCCTACGAGCAGTACTTC
many,TRBJ2-7,NA,TRBV18,CASSPPSRWNEQYF,TGTGCCAGCTCACCACCTTCTAGATGGAACGAGCAGTACTTC
many,TRBJ2-7,NA,TRBV29-1,CSVEEGGYEQYF,TGCAGCGTTGAAGAAGGCGGCTACGAGCAGTACTTC
many,TRBJ1-2,NA,TRBV29-1,CSGDGGDDYGYTF,TGCAGCGGAGACGGGGGGGACGACTATGGCTACACCTTC
many,TRBJ2-1,TRBD2,TRBV27,CASSKGPPGLLNNEQFF,TGTGCCAGCAGTAAGGGACCACCGGGACTACTAAACAATGAGCAGTTCTTC
many,TRBJ2-1,TRBD2,TRBV6-5,CASSGLAANEQFF,TGTGCCAGCAGCGGACTAGCGGCCAATGAGCAGTTCTTC
many,TRBJ2-1,TRBD2,TRBV10-3,CAITTQREGDNEQFF,TGTGCCATCACCACACAGCGGGAGGGGGACAATGAGCAGTTCTTC
many,TRBJ2-4,NA,TRBV18,CASSQDSSLGSIQYF,TGTGCCAGCTCACAGGACAGCTCCTTGGGAAGCATTCAGTACTTC
NA,TRBJ2-1,TRBD2,TRBV4-3,CASSRTSYNEQFF,TGCGCCAGCAGCCGGACTAGTTACAATGAGCAGTTCTTC
many,TRBJ2-4,TRBD1,TRBV6-5,CASSYLQGAQNIQYF,TGTGCCAGCAGTTACCTACAGGGGGCTCAAAACATTCAGTACTTC